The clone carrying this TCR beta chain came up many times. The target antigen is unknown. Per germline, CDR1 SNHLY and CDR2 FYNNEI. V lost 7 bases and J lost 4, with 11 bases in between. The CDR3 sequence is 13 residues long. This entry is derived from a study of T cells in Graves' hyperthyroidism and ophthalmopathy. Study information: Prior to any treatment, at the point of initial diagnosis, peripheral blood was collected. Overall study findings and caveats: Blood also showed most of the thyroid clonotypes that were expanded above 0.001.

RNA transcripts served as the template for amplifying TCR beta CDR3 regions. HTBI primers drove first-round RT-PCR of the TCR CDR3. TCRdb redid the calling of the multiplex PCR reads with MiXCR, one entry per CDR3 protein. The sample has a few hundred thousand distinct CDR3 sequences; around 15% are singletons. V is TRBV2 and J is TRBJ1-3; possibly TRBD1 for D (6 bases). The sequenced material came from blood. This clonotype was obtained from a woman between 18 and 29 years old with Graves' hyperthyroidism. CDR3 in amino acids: CASTGGQGNTIYF. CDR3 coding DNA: TGTGCCAGCACGGGCGGACAGGGAAACACCATATATTTT.